The clone carrying this T cell receptor (beta chain) was counted many times. These data belong to a study of regulatory T cells in long-lasting Graves disease. V lost 2 bases, J lost 2 bases, and 18 bases lay in between. Germline V gene lookup returns CDR1 SNHLY and CDR2 FYNNEI. The CDR3 runs to 17 residues. Construction of TCR beta libraries relied on iRepertoire HTBI primers and on Arm-PCR targeting CDR3 regions. TCRdb fed the multiplex PCR reads into MiXCR, producing one record per CDR3 protein. The table shows 400,000 to 500,000 distinct CDR3 sequences, with under 25% occurring only once. Time point given: persistent/refractory GD, antithyroid drugs over 5 years with positive TRAb. The TCR library was made from RNA that had been extracted from PBMCs in TRIzol.

The V and J genes are TRBV2 and TRBJ2-5; D is perhaps TRBD2 (5 bases). The source material was peripheral blood mononuclear cells (PBMCs), sampled when the disease was refractory, from a patient treated with antithyroid drugs. This sequence was found in a female donor with Graves disease. The CDR3 sequence: CASSEIGWEQPQETQYF. CDR3 DNA sequence: TGTGCCAGCAGTGAAATAGGGTGGGAGCAACCACAAGAGACCCAGTACTTC.